One and the same sample provided the 5 T cell receptor beta chains below, sequenced in a study of T-cell memory formation after mild COVID-19. Each CDR3 protein is one row after TCRdb ran MiXCR on the 5' RACE reads. Here the sample spans a few hundred thousand distinct CDR3 sequences, over 8.5% being singletons. Sequences were obtained from PBMCs or a T cell subset sorted from them (not recorded which). The source is a man younger than 30 who had mild COVID-19 (a few samples of this study predate the infection). Cell type and time point are not known.

The sample holds a few counts of this clonotype. This chain joins TRBV5-1 and TRBJ2-7, with TRBD1 identical over 9 bases. CDR1 SGHRS and CDR2 YFSETQ come from the germline V gene. CDR3 size: 14 residues. After removal of 4 bases from V and 3 bases from J, the junction contained 5 bases not matched to a gene. CDR3 loop: CASSPRTGDYEQYF. The CDR3 coding sequence is TGCGCCAGCAGCCCGAGGACAGGGGACTACGAGCAGTACTTC.

This clonotype was found a few times. V is TRBV5-1 and J is TRBJ2-5, with 12 bases fitting TRBD2. This CDR3 has 15 residues. Germline CDR1 SGHRS, CDR2 YFSETQ. Trimming at V came to 5 bases and at J to 3 bases, leaving 5 bases not matched to a gene. The chain's CDR3 is CASSRRLAGEETQYF. The CDR3 DNA sequence: TGCGCCAGCAGTCGGAGACTAGCGGGGGAAGAGACCCAGTACTTC.

This clonotype came up a few times. The gene calls are TRBV20-1 and TRBJ1-2; a weak D match, TRBD1 (6 bases). With 6 bases removed from V and 0 bases from J, the gap between germline ends came to 14 bases. The CDR3 sequence is 14 residues long. Looked up from germline, CDR1 is DFQATT and CDR2 is SNEGSKA (reference sequence). The CDR3 sequence is CSAGLGQTNYGYTF. The DNA for the CDR3 is TGCAGTGCCGGTCTTGGACAGACTAACTATGGCTACACCTTC.

The rearrangement joins TRBV20-1 to TRBJ2-3; D gene ambiguous. Germline V gives CDR1 DFQATT, CDR2 SNEGSKA (reference sequence). The CDR3 has 11 amino acids. Trimming took 5 bases from V and 6 from J, leaving 9 bases between them. The CDR3: CSARIFDTQYF. The CDR3 DNA follows: TGCAGTGCTCGGATCTTCGATACGCAGTATTTT.

This clonotype turned up a few times. The chain combines TRBV30 with TRBJ2-1, with D possibly TRBD1 on 6 matching bases. The germline V gene encodes CDR1 GTSNPN and CDR2 SVGIG (reference sequence). V was trimmed by 0 bases and J by 4 bases, leaving 16 bases between them. CDR3 length: 16 residues. The CDR3, as DNA: TGTGCCTGGAGTGTACGTTCAAGGACAGTTTACAATGAGCAGTTCTTC. It yields the protein CAWSVRSRTVYNEQFF.